This T cell receptor beta chain was obtained from a study of identical twins. General study results and limits: Fewer insertions were carried by abundant cord blood beta clonotypes, but none was seen in memory repertoires. Part of the zero-insertion signal could reflect confounding by invariant MAIT and iNKT cells. Where beta out-of-frame sequences were concerned, excess twin sharing was weaker.

This clonotype was found a few times. What it recognizes is unknown. Trimming took off 8 bases at V and 0 bases at J, with 8 bases between the two ends. This CDR3 is 13 amino acids long. Germline CDR1 is WNHNN and CDR2 is SYGVQD (reference sequence). TCRdb reprocessed the 5' RACE reads via MiXCR and lists one record per CDR3 protein. The sample shows fewer than 550,000 distinct CDR3 sequences, 12% to 15% of them seen only once. These data were likewise used in another study, on yellow fever vaccine responses in identical twins.

The V gene is TRBV10-1, the J gene TRBJ2-4, with D maybe TRBD1 (6 bases). The receptor was isolated from a woman aged 18-29 years in good health. The source material was CD4+ T cells sorted from blood. The CDR3 spells CASAQGAKNIQYF. The CDR3 nucleotides are TGCGCCAGCGCACAGGGAGCCAAAAACATTCAGTACTTC.